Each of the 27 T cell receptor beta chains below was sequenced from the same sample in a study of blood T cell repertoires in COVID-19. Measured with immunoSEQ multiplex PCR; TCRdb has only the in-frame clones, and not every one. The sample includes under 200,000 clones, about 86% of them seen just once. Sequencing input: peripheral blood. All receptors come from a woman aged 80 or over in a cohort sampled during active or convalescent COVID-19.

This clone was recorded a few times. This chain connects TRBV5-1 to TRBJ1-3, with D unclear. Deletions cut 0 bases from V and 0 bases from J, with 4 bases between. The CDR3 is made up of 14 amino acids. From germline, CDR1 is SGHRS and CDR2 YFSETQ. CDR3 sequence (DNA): TGCGCCAGCAGCTTGGATCTCTCTGGAAACACCATATATTTT. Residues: CASSLDLSGNTIYF.

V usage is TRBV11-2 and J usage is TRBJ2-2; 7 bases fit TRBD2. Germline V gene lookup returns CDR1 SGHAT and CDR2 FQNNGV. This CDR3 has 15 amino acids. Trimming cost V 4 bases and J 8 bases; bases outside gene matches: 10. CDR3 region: CASSSISGPRGELFF. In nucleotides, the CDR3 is TGTGCCAGCAGCTCAATTAGCGGGCCCCGAGGGGAGCTGTTTTTT. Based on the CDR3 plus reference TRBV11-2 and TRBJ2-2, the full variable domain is EAGVAQSPRYKIIEKRQSVAFWCNPISGHATLYWYQQILGQGPKLLIQFQNNGVVDDSQLPKDRFSAERLKGVDSTLKIQPAKLEDSAVYLCASSSISGPRGELFFGEGSRLTVL.

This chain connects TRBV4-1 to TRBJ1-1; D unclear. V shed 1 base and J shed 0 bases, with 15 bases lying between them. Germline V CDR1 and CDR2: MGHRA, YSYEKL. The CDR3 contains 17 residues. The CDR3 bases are TGCGCCAGCAGCCAAGGCGGTGGGAGGAGCTTGAACACTGAAGCTTTCTTT. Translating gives CASSQGGGRSLNTEAFF.

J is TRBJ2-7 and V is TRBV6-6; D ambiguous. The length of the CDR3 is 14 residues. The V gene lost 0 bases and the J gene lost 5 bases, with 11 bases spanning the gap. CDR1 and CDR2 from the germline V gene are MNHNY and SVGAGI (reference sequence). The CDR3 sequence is CASSYSMWAHEQYV. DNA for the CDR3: TGTGCCAGCAGTTACTCGATGTGGGCTCACGAGCAGTACGTC.

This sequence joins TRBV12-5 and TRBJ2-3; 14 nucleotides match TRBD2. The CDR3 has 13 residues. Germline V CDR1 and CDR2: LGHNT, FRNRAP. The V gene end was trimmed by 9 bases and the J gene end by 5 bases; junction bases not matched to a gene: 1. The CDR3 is CASGTSGGDTQYF. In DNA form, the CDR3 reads TGTGCTAGCGGGACTAGCGGGGGAGATACGCAGTATTTT.

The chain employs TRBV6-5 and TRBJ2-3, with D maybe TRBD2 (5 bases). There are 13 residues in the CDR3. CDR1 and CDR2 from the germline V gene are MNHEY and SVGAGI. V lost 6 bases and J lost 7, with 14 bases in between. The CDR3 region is CASRKDGDHTQYF. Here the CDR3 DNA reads TGTGCCAGCAGGAAGGACGGGGATCATACGCAGTATTTT.

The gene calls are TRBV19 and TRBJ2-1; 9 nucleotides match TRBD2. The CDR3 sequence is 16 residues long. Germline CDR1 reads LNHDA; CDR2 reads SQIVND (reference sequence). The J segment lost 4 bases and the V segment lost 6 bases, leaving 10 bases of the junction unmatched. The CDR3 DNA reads TGTGCCAGTAGACCCCTTTCTAGCGGGGAGTACAATGAGCAGTTCTTC. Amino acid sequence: CASRPLSSGEYNEQFF.

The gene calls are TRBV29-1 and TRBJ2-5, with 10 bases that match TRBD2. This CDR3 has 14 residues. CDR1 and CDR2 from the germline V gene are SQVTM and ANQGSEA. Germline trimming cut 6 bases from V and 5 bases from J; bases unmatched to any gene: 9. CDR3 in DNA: TGCAGCGTGGGCGAGCGGGGGGGCTCGGAGACCCAGTACTTC. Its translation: CSVGERGGSETQYF.

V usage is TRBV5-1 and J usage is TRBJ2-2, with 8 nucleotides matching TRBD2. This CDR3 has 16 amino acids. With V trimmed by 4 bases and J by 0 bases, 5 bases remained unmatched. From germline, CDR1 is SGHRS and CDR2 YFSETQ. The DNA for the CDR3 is TGCGCCAGCAGCACCCAGCGGGGGACGAACACCGGGGAGCTGTTTTTT. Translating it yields CASSTQRGTNTGELFF.

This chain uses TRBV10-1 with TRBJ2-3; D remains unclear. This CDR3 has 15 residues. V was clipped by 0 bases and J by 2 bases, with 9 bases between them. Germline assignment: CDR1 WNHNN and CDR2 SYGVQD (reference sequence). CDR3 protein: CASSESLQITDTQYF. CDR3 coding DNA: TGCGCCAGCAGTGAGTCTCTCCAGATCACAGATACGCAGTATTTT.

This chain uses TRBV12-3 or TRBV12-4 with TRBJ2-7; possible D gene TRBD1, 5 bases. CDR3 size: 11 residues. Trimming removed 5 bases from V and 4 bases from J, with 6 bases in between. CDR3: CASSTGYEQYF. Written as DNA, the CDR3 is TGTGCCAGCAGTACAGGTTACGAGCAGTACTTC.

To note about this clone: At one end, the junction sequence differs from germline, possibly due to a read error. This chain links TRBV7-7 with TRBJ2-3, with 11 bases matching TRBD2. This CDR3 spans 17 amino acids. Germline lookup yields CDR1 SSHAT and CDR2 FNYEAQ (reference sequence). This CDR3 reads CASSLGGTSGVGDTQYF. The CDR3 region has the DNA TGTGCTAGCAGCTTAGGAGGGACTAGCGGCGTGGGAGATACGCAGTATTTT. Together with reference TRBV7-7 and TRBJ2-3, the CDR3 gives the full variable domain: GAGVSQSPRYKVTKRGQDVTLRCDPISSHATLYWYQQALGQGPEFLTYFNYEAQPDKSGLPSDRFSAERPEGSISTLTIQRTEQRDSAMYRCASSLGGTSGVGDTQYFGPGTRLTVL.

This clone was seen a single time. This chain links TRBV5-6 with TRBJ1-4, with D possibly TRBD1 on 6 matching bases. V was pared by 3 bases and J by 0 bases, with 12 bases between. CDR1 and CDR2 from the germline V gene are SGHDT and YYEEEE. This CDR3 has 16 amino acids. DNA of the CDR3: TGTGCCAGCAGCTGGGGGCCATGGGCAACTAATGAAAAACTGTTTTTT. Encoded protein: CASSWGPWATNEKLFF. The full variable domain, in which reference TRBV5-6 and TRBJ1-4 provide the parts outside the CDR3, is DAGVTQSPTHLIKTRGQQVTLRCSPKSGHDTVSWYQQALGQGPQFIFQYYEEEERQRGNFPDRFSGHQFPNYSSELNVNALLLGDSALYLCASSWGPWATNEKLFFGSGTQLSVL.

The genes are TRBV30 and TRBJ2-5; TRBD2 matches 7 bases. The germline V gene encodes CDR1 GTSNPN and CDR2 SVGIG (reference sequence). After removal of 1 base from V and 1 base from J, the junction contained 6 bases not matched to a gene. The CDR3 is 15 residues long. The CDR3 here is CAWSAPGTIQETQYF. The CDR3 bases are TGTGCCTGGAGTGCCCCCGGGACTATCCAAGAGACCCAGTACTTC.

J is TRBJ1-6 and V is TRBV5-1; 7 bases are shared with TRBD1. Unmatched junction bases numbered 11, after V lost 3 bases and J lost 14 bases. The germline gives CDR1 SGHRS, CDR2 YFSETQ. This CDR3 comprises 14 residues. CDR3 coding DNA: TGCGCCAGCAGCTCGACCACAGGGGTGGTCACCCTCCACTTT. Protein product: CASSSTTGVVTLHF. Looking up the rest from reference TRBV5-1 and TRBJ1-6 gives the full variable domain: KAGVTQTPRYLIKTRGQQVTLSCSPISGHRSVSWYQQTPGQGLQFLFEYFSETQRNKGNFPGRFSGRQFSNSRSEMNVSTLELGDSALYLCASSSTTGVVTLHFGNGTRLTVT.

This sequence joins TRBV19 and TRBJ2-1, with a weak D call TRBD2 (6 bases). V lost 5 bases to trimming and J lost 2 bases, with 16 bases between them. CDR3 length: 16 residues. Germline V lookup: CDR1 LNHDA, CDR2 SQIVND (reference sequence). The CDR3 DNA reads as TGTGCCAGTAGTCAATCCGGTAGCGGTGCCTACAATGAGCAGTTCTTC. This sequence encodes CASSQSGSGAYNEQFF.

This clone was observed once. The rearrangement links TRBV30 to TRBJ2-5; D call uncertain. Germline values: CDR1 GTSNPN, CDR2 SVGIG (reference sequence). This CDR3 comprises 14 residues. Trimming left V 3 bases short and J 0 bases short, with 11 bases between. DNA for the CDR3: TGTGCCTGGAGGCTAGGAGTTGACCAAGAGACCCAGTACTTC. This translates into CAWRLGVDQETQYF.

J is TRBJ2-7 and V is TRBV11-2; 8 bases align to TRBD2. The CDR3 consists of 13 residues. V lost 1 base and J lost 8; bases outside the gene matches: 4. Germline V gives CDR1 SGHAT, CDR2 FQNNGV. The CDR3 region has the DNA TGTGCCAGCAGCTTAGTTAGACTAGCGAAGCAGTACGTC. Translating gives CASSLVRLAKQYV.

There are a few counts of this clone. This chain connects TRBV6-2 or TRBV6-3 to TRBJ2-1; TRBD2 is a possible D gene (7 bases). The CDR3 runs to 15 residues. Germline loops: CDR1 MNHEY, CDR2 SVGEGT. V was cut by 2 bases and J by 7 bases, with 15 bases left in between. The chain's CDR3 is CASSYSEGGGNEQFF. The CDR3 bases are TGTGCCAGCAGTTACAGTGAGGGGGGAGGGAATGAGCAGTTCTTC.

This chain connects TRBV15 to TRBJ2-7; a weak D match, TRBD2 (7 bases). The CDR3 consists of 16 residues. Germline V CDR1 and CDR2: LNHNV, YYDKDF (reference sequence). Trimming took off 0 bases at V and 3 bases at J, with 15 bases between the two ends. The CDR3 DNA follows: TGTGCCACCAGCAGAGATCGACGGGGGGCTATCTACGAGCAGTACTTC. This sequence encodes CATSRDRRGAIYEQYF. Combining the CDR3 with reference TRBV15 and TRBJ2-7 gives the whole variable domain DAMVIQNPRYQVTQFGKPVTLSCSQTLNHNVMYWYQQKSSQAPKLLFHYYDKDFNNEADTPDNFQSRRPNTSFCFLDIRSPGLGDTAMYLCATSRDRRGAIYEQYFGPGTRLTVT.

The CDR3 is CASSQDWARKQFF. The CDR3 DNA follows: TGTGCCAGCAGCCAAGATTGGGCTCGGAAGCAGTTCTTC. The chain uses TRBV14 and TRBJ2-1, with no clear D. V lost 0 bases to trimming and J lost 11 bases, with 11 bases between them. The germline gives CDR1 SGHDN, CDR2 FVKESK. CDR3 length: 13 amino acids.

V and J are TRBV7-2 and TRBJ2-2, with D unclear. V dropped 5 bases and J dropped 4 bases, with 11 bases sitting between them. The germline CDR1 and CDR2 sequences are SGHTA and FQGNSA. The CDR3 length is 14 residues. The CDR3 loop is CASSRVLFTGELFF. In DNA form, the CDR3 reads TGTGCCAGCAGCCGGGTCCTTTTCACCGGGGAGCTGTTTTTT.

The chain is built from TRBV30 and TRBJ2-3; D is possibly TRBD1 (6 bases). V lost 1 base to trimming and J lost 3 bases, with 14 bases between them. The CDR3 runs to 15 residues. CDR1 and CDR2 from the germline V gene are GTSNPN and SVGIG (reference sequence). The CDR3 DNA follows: TGTGCCTGGAGTGAAACAGGGTCAAGGACAGATACGCAGTATTTT. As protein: CAWSETGSRTDTQYF.

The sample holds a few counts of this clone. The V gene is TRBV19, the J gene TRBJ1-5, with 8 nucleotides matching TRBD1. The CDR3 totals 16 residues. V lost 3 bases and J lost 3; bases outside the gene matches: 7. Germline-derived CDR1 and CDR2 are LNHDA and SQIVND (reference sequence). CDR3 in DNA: TGTGCCAGTAGTATCTTCGGGACAGGAAACAATCAGCCCCAGCATTTT. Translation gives CASSIFGTGNNQPQHF.

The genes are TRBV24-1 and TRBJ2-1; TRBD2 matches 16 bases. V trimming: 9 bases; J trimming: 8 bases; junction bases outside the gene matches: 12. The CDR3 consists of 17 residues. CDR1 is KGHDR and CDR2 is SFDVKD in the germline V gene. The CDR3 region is CATGGLAGGPWEHEQFF. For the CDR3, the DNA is TGTGCCACCGGGGGACTAGCGGGAGGGCCTTGGGAACATGAGCAGTTCTTC.

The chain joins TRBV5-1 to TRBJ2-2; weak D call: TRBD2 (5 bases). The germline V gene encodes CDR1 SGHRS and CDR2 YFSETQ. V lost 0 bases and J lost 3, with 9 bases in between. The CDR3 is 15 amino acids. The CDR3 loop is CASSLALADTGELFF. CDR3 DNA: TGCGCCAGCAGCTTGGCTCTAGCAGACACCGGGGAGCTGTTTTTT.

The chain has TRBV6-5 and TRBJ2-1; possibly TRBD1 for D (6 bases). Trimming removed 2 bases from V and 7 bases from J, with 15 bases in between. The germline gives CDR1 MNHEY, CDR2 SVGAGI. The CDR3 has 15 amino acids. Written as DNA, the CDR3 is TGTGCCAGCAGTTACGGGAGACAGGTGCAAAATGAGCAGTTCTTC. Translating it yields CASSYGRQVQNEQFF.